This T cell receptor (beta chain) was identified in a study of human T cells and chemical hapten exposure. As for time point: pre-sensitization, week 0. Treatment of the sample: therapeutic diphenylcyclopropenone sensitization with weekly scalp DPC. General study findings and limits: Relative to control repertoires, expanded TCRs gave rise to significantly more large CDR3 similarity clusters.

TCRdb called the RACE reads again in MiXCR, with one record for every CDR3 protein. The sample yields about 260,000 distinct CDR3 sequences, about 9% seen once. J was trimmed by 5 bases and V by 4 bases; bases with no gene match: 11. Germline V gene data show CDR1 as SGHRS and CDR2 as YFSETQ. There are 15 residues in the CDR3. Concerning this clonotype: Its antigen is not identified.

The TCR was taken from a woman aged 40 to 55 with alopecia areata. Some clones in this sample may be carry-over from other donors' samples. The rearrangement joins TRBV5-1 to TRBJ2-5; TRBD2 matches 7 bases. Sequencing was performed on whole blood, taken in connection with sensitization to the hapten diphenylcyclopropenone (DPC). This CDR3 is CASSPLASRSETQYF. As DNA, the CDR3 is TGCGCCAGCAGCCCACTAGCGTCGCGGTCCGAGACCCAGTACTTC.